This TCR beta chain originates from a study of cytomegalovirus exposure and HLA in healthy donors. Study-level information: Early release data held some 79 million unique TCRs from HLA-typed donors.

Primers: 60 Vbeta forward and 13 Jbeta reverse. Libraries were prepared by immunoSEQ multiplex PCR; TCRdb keeps only in-frame clonotypes and omits some of them. The sample has 150,000 to 200,000 clones, about 81% seen once. The CDR3 has 15 amino acids. V lost 6 bases to trimming and J lost 0 bases, with 12 bases between them. In germline, CDR1 is MNHEY, CDR2 SVGAGI. The genes are TRBV6-5 and TRBJ1-5; D gene uncertain. The receptor's source is a man aged 18-30 years in good health and CMV-seronegative. Sample: PBMCs. In DNA, the CDR3 is TGTGCCAGCAGCCTGACACCTTATAGCAATCAGCCCCAGCATTTT. Translated, it gives CASSLTPYSNQPQHF.